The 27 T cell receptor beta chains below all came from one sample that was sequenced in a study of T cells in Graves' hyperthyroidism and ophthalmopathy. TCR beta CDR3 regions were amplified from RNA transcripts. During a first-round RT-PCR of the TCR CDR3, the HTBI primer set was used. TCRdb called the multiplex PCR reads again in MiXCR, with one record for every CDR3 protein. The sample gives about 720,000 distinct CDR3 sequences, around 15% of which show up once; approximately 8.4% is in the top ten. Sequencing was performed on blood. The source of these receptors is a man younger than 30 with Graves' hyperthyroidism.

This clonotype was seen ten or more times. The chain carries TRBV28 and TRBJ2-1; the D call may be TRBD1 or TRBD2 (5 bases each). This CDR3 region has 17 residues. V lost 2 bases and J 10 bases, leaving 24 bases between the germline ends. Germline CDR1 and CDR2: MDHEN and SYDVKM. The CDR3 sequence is CASSLTLRGPLEQEQFF. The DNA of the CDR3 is TGTGCCAGCAGTTTAACCCTTCGGGGACCTTTGGAGCAAGAGCAGTTCTTC.

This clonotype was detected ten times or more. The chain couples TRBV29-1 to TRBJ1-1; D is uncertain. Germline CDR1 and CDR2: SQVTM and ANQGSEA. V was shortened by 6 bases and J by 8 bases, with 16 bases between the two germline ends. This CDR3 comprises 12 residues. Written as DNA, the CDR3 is TGCAGCGTCGGACTGGACGGGTACGAAGCTTTCTTT. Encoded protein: CSVGLDGYEAFF.

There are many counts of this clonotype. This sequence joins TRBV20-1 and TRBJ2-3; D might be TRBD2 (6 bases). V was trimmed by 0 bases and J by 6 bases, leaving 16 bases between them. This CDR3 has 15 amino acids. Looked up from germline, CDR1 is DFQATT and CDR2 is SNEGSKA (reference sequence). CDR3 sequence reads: CSARDLRDHIDTQYF. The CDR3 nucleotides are TGCAGTGCTAGAGATCTGCGGGACCATATCGATACGCAGTATTTT.

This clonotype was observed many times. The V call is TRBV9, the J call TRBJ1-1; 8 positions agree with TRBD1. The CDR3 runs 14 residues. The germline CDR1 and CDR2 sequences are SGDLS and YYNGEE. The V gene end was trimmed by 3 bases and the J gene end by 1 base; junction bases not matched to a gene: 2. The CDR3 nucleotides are TGTGCCAGCAGCGCCGGGACAGGGAACACTGAAGCTTTCTTT. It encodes CASSAGTGNTEAFF.

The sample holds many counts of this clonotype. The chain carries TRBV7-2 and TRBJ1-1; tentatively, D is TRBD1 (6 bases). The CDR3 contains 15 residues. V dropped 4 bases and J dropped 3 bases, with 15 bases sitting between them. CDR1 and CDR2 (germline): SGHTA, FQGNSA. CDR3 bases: TGTGCCAGCAGCTGGCGTCCGGGGGCGGACACTGAAGCTTTCTTT. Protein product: CASSWRPGADTEAFF.

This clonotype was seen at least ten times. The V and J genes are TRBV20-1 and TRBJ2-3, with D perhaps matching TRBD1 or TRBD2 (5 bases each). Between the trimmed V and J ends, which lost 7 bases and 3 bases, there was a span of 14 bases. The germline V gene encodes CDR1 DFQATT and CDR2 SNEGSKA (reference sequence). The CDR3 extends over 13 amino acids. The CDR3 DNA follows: TGCAGTGTTTCAGGGAGAACTACAGATACGCAGTATTTT. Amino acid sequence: CSVSGRTTDTQYF.

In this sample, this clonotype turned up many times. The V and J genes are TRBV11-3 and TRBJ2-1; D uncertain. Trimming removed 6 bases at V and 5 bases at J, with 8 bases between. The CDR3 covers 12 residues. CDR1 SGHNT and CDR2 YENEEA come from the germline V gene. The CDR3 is CASRKADNEQFF. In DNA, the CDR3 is TGTGCCAGCAGGAAGGCCGACAATGAGCAGTTCTTC.

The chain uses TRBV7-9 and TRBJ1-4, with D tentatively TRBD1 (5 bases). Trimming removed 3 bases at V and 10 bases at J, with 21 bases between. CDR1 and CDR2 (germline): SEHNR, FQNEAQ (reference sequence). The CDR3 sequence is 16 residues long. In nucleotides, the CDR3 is TGTGCCAGCAGCTTTGACAGTCGGGGAGGTGAGGCAAAACTGTTTTTT. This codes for CASSFDSRGGEAKLFF.

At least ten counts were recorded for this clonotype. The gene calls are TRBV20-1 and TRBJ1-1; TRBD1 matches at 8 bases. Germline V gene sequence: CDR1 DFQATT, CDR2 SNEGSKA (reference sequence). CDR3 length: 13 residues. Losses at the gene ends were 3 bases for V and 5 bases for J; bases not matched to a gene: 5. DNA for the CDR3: TGCAGTGCTAGTCAGGGGGCGCGGACTGAAGCTTTCTTT. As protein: CSASQGARTEAFF.

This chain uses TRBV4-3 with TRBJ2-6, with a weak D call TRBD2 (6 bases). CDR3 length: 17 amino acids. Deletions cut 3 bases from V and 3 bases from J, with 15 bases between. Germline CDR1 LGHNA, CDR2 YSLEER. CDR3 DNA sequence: TGCGCCAGCAGCCATGACCTGGGGGGTGGTGGGGCCAACGTCCTGACTTTC. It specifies CASSHDLGGGGANVLTF.

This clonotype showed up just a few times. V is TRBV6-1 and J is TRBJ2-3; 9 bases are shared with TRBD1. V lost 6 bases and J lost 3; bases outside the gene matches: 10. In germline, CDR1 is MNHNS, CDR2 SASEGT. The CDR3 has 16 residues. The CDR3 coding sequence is TGTGCCAGCAGGATTTCCCGGGACAGGGTAACAGATACGCAGTATTTT. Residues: CASRISRDRVTDTQYF.

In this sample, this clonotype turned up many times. CDR3 sequence (DNA): TGTGCCAGCAGTTTCAAAACAGGGTGGGAGCAGTACTTC. It specifies CASSFKTGWEQYF. The chain joins TRBV28 to TRBJ2-7, with D maybe TRBD1 (6 bases). The V gene's germline CDR1 is MDHEN and CDR2 SYDVKM. This CDR3 spans 13 amino acids. V lost 3 bases and J 7 bases, leaving 13 bases between the germline ends.

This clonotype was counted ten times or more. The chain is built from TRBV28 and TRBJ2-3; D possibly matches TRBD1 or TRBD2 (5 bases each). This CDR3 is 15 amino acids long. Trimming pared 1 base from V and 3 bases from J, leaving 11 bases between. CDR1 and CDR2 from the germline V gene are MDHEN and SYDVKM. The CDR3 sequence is CASSLLGRTTDTQYF. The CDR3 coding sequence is TGTGCCAGCAGTTTATTGGGGCGGACTACAGATACGCAGTATTTT.

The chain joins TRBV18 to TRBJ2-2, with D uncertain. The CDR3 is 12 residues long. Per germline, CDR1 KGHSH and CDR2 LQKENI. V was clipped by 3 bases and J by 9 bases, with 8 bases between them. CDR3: CASSPEFRELFF. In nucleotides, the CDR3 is TGTGCCAGCTCACCCGAGTTTCGGGAGCTGTTTTTT.

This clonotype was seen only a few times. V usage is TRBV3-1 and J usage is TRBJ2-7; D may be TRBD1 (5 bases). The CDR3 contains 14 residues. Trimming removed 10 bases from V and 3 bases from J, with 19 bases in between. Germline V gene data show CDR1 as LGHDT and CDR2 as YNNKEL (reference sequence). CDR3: CATGRDRTRYEQYF. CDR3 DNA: TGTGCCACTGGCCGAGACAGAACACGCTACGAGCAGTACTTC.

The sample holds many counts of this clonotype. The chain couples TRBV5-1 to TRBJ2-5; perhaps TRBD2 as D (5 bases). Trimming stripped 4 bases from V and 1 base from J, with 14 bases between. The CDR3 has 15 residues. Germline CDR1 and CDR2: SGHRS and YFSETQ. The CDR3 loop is CASSPGLDFQETQYF. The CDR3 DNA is TGCGCCAGCAGCCCCGGGCTGGACTTCCAAGAGACCCAGTACTTC.

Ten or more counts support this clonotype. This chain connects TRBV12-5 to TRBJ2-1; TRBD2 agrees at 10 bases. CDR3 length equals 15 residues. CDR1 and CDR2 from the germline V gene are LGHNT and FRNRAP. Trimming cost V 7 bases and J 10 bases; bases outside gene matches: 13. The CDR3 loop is CASAPRASGSFEQFF. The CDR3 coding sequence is TGTGCTAGTGCCCCGAGGGCTAGCGGGAGCTTCGAGCAGTTCTTC. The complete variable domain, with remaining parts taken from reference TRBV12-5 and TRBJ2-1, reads DARVTQTPRHKVTEMGQEVTMRCQPILGHNTVFWYRQTMMQGLELLAYFRNRAPLDDSGMPKDRFSAEMPDATLATLKIQPSEPRDSAVYFCASAPRASGSFEQFFGPGTRLTVL.

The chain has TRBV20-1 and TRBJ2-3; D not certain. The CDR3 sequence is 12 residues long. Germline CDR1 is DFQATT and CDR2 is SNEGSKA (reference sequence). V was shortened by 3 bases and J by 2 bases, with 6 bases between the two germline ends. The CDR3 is CSASLHTDTQYF. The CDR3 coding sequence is TGCAGTGCTAGTTTGCACACAGATACGCAGTATTTT.

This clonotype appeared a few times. CDR3 in DNA: TGTGCCAGCAGTTACGGGGGACAGGGGGAAGATACGCAGTATTTT. This codes for CASSYGGQGEDTQYF. V is TRBV6-2 or TRBV6-3 and J is TRBJ2-3; TRBD1 aligns across 11 bases. This CDR3 contains 15 residues. Germline V gene sequence: CDR1 MNHEY, CDR2 SVGEGT. Unmatched junction bases numbered 3, after V lost 2 bases and J lost 5 bases.

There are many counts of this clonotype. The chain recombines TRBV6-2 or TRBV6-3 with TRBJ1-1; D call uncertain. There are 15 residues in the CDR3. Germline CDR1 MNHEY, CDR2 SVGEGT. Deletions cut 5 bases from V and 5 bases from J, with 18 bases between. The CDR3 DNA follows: TGTGCCAGCAGTACCCAAAGGACGCGGAGGACTGAAGCTTTCTTT. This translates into CASSTQRTRRTEAFF.

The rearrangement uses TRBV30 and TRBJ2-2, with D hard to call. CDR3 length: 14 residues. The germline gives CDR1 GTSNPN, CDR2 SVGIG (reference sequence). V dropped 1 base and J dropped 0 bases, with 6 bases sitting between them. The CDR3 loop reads CAWSDDPNTGELFF. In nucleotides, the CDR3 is TGTGCCTGGAGTGACGACCCGAACACCGGGGAGCTGTTTTTT.

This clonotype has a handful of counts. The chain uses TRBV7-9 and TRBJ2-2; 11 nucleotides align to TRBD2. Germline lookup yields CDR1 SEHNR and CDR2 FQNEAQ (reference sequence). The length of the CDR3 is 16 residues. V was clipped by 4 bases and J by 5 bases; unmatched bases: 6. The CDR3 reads CASSSVAGGPTGELFF. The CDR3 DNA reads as TGTGCCAGCAGCTCAGTAGCGGGAGGGCCAACCGGGGAGCTGTTTTTT.

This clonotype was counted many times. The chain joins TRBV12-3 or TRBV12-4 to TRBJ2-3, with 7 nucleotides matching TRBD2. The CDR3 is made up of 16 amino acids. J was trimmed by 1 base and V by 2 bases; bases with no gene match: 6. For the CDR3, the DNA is TGTGCCAGCAGTTTAATTACAACTAGCGGCACAGATACGCAGTATTTT. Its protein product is CASSLITTSGTDTQYF.

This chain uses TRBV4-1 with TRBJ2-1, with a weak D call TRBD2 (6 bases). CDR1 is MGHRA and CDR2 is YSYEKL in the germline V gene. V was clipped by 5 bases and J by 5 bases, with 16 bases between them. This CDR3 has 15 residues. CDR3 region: CASSFQIAVDNEQFF. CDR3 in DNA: TGCGCCAGCAGCTTTCAGATAGCGGTAGACAATGAGCAGTTCTTC.

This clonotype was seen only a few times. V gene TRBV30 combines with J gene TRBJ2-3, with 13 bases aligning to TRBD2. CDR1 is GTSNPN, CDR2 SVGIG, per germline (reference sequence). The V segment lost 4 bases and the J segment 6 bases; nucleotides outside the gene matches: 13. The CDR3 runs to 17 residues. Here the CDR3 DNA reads TGTGCCTGGACTCGGACTAGGACTAGCGGGAGTTGGGATACGCAGTATTTT. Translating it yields CAWTRTRTSGSWDTQYF.

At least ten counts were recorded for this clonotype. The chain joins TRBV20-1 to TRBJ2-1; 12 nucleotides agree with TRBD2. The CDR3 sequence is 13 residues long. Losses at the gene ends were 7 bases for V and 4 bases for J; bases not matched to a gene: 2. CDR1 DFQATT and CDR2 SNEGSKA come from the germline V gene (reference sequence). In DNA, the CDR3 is TGCAGTGGACTAGCGGGAGAATACAATGAGCAGTTCTTC. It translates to CSGLAGEYNEQFF.

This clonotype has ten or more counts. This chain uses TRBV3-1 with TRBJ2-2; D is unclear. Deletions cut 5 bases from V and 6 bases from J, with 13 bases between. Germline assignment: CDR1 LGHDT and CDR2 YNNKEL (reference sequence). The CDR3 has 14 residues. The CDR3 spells CASSSIALAGELFF. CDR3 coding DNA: TGTGCCAGCAGCTCGATAGCCCTCGCCGGGGAGCTGTTTTTT. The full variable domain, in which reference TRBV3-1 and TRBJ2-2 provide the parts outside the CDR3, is DTAVSQTPKYLVTQMGNDKSIKCEQNLGHDTMYWYKQDSKKFLKIMFSYNNKELIINETVPNRFSPKSPDKAHLNLHINSLELGDSAVYFCASSSIALAGELFFGEGSRLTVL.